In this sample, the clone carrying this T cell receptor beta chain turned up once. Antigen: not known. J lost 6 bases, V lost 0 bases, and 3 bases had no gene match. Per germline, CDR1 MGHRA and CDR2 YSYEKL. This CDR3 spans 15 amino acids. Profiled with immunoSEQ multiplex PCR; TCRdb holds only in-frame clones, not every one. The sample shows about 4,800 clones, around 78% of them seen only once. This sample was taken from a study of somatic mutations in cytotoxic T cells in rheumatoid arthritis. Overall study: Collection of patient blood (approximately 30 ml EDTA) took place right after diagnosis, before any treatment. Flow-sorting brought some V beta antibody-stained T-cell populations to nearly 100% purity, V beta1+ cells sequenced for TCRB among them. General study results and limits: Among approximately 60 patients, under ten showed a largest CD8+ clone that surpassed 20% of CD8+ cells. The study found CD8+ clonality increased with age in rheumatoid arthritis patients, not healthy controls.

This specimen was CD8+ T cells sorted from blood, taken at a follow-up visit. The gene calls are TRBV4-1 and TRBJ1-5; 9 bases agree with TRBD1. This receptor was identified in a man aged 35 to 55 with rheumatoid arthritis. CDR3 sequence reads: CASSQDRDRVQPQHF. The CDR3 nucleotides are TGCGCCAGCAGCCAAGATCGGGACAGGGTTCAGCCCCAGCATTTT.